These 27 T cell receptor beta chains originate from one sample sequenced in a study of T cell responses to AZD1222 COVID-19 vaccine. Assay used: immunoSEQ multiplex PCR; TCRdb lists only in-frame clones, some missing. The table shows 110,000 to 150,000 clones, with over 85% occurring only once. Sequenced material: peripheral blood, taken on day 0 of AZD1222 vaccination. These TCRs come from an adult in good health.

This chain connects TRBV2 to TRBJ2-2; D ambiguous. This CDR3 spans 12 amino acids. V was pared by 6 bases and J by 7 bases, with 9 bases between. CDR1 and CDR2 (germline): SNHLY, FYNNEI. CDR3 nucleotides: TGTGCCAGCAGAGGGTCGGGCGGGGAGCTGTTTTTT. It translates to CASRGSGGELFF.

The V gene is TRBV29-1, the J gene TRBJ1-1, with D tentatively TRBD1 (6 bases). Germline CDR1 and CDR2: SQVTM and ANQGSEA. This CDR3 is built from 14 residues. Trimming took off 1 base at V and 0 bases at J, with 9 bases between the two ends. The CDR3: CSVEVRGMNTEAFF. CDR3 coding DNA: TGCAGCGTTGAAGTGAGGGGGATGAACACTGAAGCTTTCTTT.

The chain links TRBV3-1 (or the pseudogene TRBV3-2) to TRBJ1-2; no firm D call. Germline V CDR1 and CDR2: LGHDT, YNNKEL (reference sequence). V was cut by 1 base and J by 4 bases, with 10 bases left in between. The CDR3 runs 14 residues. The CDR3 here is CASSQVSGVYGYTF. The CDR3 DNA is TGTGCCAGCAGCCAAGTTTCCGGGGTCTATGGCTACACCTTC.

This chain uses TRBV30 with TRBJ1-2, with 7 bases that match TRBD1. Germline CDR1 reads GTSNPN; CDR2 reads SVGIG (reference sequence). The CDR3 has 13 amino acids. With V trimmed by 5 bases and J by 4 bases, 7 bases remained unmatched. The DNA of the CDR3 is TGTGCCTGGTCCCCGGACAGGCTCTATGGCTACACCTTC. Amino acids: CAWSPDRLYGYTF.

The chain combines TRBV28 with TRBJ1-2; D perhaps matches TRBD1 (5 bases). V lost 1 base and J 7 bases, leaving 16 bases between the germline ends. Germline loops: CDR1 MDHEN, CDR2 SYDVKM. The length of the CDR3 is 15 residues. DNA of the CDR3: TGTGCCAGCAGTTTATCCCCGCCAGGGTACCGTGGCTACACCTTC. Translated: CASSLSPPGYRGYTF.

This chain uses TRBV28 with TRBJ1-5, with D tentatively TRBD1 (6 bases). Germline values: CDR1 MDHEN, CDR2 SYDVKM. Trimming removed 2 bases at V and 3 bases at J, with 8 bases between. This CDR3 region has 14 residues. The CDR3 protein is CASSLEGVNQPQHF. The CDR3 bases are TGTGCCAGCAGTTTAGAGGGGGTCAATCAGCCCCAGCATTTT.

The V and J genes are TRBV2 and TRBJ1-3; D is unclear. The CDR3 consists of 13 residues. Germline-derived CDR1 and CDR2 are SNHLY and FYNNEI. V lost 7 bases to trimming and J lost 2 bases, with 9 bases between them. In DNA form, the CDR3 reads TGTGCCAGCAATCAGGACCCTGGAAACACCATATATTTT. This codes for CASNQDPGNTIYF.

This rearrangement joins TRBV27 to TRBJ2-7, with D unresolved. Per the germline V gene, CDR1 is MNHEY and CDR2 is SMNVEV (reference sequence). V was trimmed by 3 bases and J by 3 bases, leaving 12 bases between them. The CDR3 is 14 amino acids. The CDR3 region is CASSFRSPFYEQYF. CDR3 bases: TGTGCCAGCAGTTTCCGGTCCCCGTTCTACGAGCAGTACTTC.

The chain joins TRBV2 to TRBJ1-1; 8 bases are shared with TRBD1. The junction had 4 bases not matched to a gene; V was cut back by 6 bases and J by 1 base. This CDR3 spans 14 amino acids. Germline CDR1 is SNHLY and CDR2 is FYNNEI. The CDR3 reads CASSPGTGNTEAFF. In DNA, the CDR3 is TGTGCCAGCAGCCCCGGGACAGGGAACACTGAAGCTTTCTTT.

The chain has TRBV28 and TRBJ2-4, with D maybe TRBD2 (7 bases). Germline assignment: CDR1 MDHEN and CDR2 SYDVKM. The CDR3 covers 16 residues. Trimming took off 5 bases at V and 0 bases at J, with 14 bases between the two ends. The CDR3 nucleotides read TGTGCCAGCAGTAACCAGGGAGGGGGAGCCAAAAACATTCAGTACTTC. This codes for CASSNQGGGAKNIQYF.

This clone was detected once. The chain links TRBV5-5 to TRBJ1-5, with a possible D match to TRBD1 (6 bases). Germline loops: CDR1 SGHKS, CDR2 YYEKEE (reference sequence). The CDR3 has 16 amino acids. With 0 bases removed from V and 4 bases from J, the gap between germline ends came to 14 bases. The CDR3 region has the DNA TGTGCCAGCAGCTTGGTTTTATGGACAGATAATCAGCCCCAGCATTTT. It yields the protein CASSLVLWTDNQPQHF.

V usage is TRBV5-1 and J usage is TRBJ2-2; D is unclear. The ends were cut back, 2 bases at V and 9 bases at J, with 8 bases in the middle. Germline assignment: CDR1 SGHRS and CDR2 YFSETQ. The CDR3 length is 12 residues. The CDR3 DNA follows: TGCGCCAGCAGCTTTATGGGAAGGGAGCTGTTTTTT. Its translation is CASSFMGRELFF.

Here the CDR3 reads CASSHRQGNSNQPQHF. CDR3 nucleotide sequence: TGTGCCAGCTCACACAGACAGGGTAATAGCAATCAGCCCCAGCATTTT. The chain is built from TRBV18 and TRBJ1-5, with 7 nucleotides matching TRBD1. The CDR3 extends over 16 amino acids. The germline CDR1 and CDR2 sequences are KGHSH and LQKENI. V lost 4 bases and J lost 0; bases outside the gene matches: 6.

The CDR3 reads CASSPSDRSGANVLTF. The CDR3 bases are TGTGCCAGCAGCCCCAGCGACCGCTCTGGGGCCAACGTCCTGACTTTC. The V and J genes are TRBV7-3 and TRBJ2-6, with D unresolved. The CDR3 has 16 amino acids. Trimming pared 5 bases from V and 0 bases from J, leaving 11 bases between. Germline V gives CDR1 SGHTA, CDR2 FQGTGA.

The V gene is TRBV9, the J gene TRBJ2-1; TRBD2 aligns across 7 bases. This CDR3 is 14 amino acids long. V shed 0 bases, J shed 10 bases, and the junction held 7 bases outside the gene matches. The germline V gene encodes CDR1 SGDLS and CDR2 YYNGEE. CDR3 loop: CASSVVGEGGEQFF. The CDR3 nucleotides read TGTGCCAGCAGCGTAGTGGGGGAGGGAGGAGAGCAGTTCTTC.

The chain carries TRBV6-5 and TRBJ2-2; D remains ambiguous. CDR1 MNHEY and CDR2 SVGAGI come from the germline V gene. Trimming took off 6 bases at V and 0 bases at J, with 2 bases between the two ends. This CDR3 is 12 amino acids long. CDR3 in amino acids: CASSSNTGELFF. The CDR3 DNA is TGTGCCAGCAGCTCGAACACCGGGGAGCTGTTTTTT.

V usage is TRBV7-3 and J usage is TRBJ2-6; TRBD1 matches at 8 bases. Germline CDR1 is SGHTA and CDR2 is FQGTGA. The V and J ends lost 5 bases and 4 bases, in that order; junction bases with no gene match: 4. The length of the CDR3 is 15 residues. The CDR3 spells CASSRQGTGANVLTF. CDR3 DNA sequence: TGTGCCAGCAGCCGACAGGGGACCGGGGCCAACGTCCTGACTTTC.

V and J are TRBV5-1 and TRBJ2-3; 10 bases are shared with TRBD1. CDR3 size: 15 residues. Germline-derived CDR1 and CDR2 are SGHRS and YFSETQ. With V trimmed by 4 bases and J by 2 bases, 4 bases remained unmatched. CDR3 amino acids: CASSPTGGFTDTQYF. In nucleotides, the CDR3 is TGCGCCAGCAGCCCGACAGGGGGCTTCACAGATACGCAGTATTTT. Supplemented by reference TRBV5-1 and TRBJ2-3, the full variable domain reads KAGVTQTPRYLIKTRGQQVTLSCSPISGHRSVSWYQQTPGQGLQFLFEYFSETQRNKGNFPGRFSGRQFSNSRSEMNVSTLELGDSALYLCASSPTGGFTDTQYFGPGTRLTVL.

The chain joins TRBV6-6 to TRBJ1-5; 9 bases match TRBD1. CDR1 is MNHNY, CDR2 SVGAGI, per germline (reference sequence). Trimming removed 5 bases from V and 2 bases from J; junction bases left unmatched: 7. This CDR3 comprises 16 residues. DNA of the CDR3: TGTGCCAGCAGTCGGACAGGGGAAAGGGGCAATCAGCCCCAGCATTTT. This gives the protein CASSRTGERGNQPQHF.

The gene calls are TRBV3-1 (or the pseudogene TRBV3-2) and TRBJ2-1; 7 positions agree with TRBD1. Germline CDR1 LGHDT, CDR2 YNNKEL (reference sequence). The V segment lost 4 bases and the J segment 0 bases; nucleotides outside the gene matches: 12. This CDR3 contains 18 residues. The CDR3 DNA is TGTGCCAGCAGCCCCATACAGGGGAAGGGGAGCTCCTACAATGAGCAGTTCTTC. It is translated as CASSPIQGKGSSYNEQFF.

The chain employs TRBV27 and TRBJ1-2; TRBD1 agrees at 9 bases. With V trimmed by 6 bases and J by 2 bases, 7 bases remained unmatched. This CDR3 is 15 amino acids long. Germline loops: CDR1 MNHEY, CDR2 SMNVEV (reference sequence). CDR3 sequence reads: CASSLTGGANYGYTF. CDR3 DNA sequence: TGTGCCAGCAGCTTAACAGGGGGCGCGAACTATGGCTACACCTTC.

This clone showed up just once. The chain couples TRBV28 to TRBJ2-7; D unresolved. This CDR3 has 11 amino acids. CDR1 is MDHEN, CDR2 SYDVKM, per germline. Trimming took off 6 bases at V and 2 bases at J, with 5 bases between the two ends. The CDR3: CASRSPYEQYF. CDR3 in DNA: TGTGCCAGCAGATCCCCCTACGAGCAGTACTTC.

In its sample, this clone was seen a few times. The chain links TRBV15 to TRBJ2-6; D gene unclear. The CDR3 covers 15 residues. The germline V gene encodes CDR1 LNHNV and CDR2 YYDKDF (reference sequence). Trimming removed 3 bases at V and 1 base at J, with 7 bases between. CDR3 DNA sequence: TGTGCCACCAGCAGCGGCCGTTCTGGGGCCAACGTCCTGACTTTC. This translates into CATSSGRSGANVLTF. The full variable domain, with the rest looked up from reference TRBV15 and TRBJ2-6, is DAMVIQNPRYQVTQFGKPVTLSCSQTLNHNVMYWYQQKSSQAPKLLFHYYDKDFNNEADTPDNFQSRRPNTSFCFLDIRSPGLGDTAMYLCATSSGRSGANVLTFGAGSRLTVL.

The genes are TRBV28 and TRBJ2-1; TRBD2 is a possible D gene (6 bases). Germline V gene sequence: CDR1 MDHEN, CDR2 SYDVKM. V lost 2 bases, J lost 6 bases, and 20 bases lay in between. The CDR3 runs 17 residues. Here the CDR3 reads CASSLGRLSGLLNEQFF. The CDR3 DNA follows: TGTGCCAGCAGTTTAGGTCGCCTTAGCGGACTGCTCAATGAGCAGTTCTTC.

The chain joins TRBV6-5 to TRBJ1-4, with 11 nucleotides matching TRBD1. This CDR3 spans 14 amino acids. Looked up from germline, CDR1 is MNHEY and CDR2 is SVGAGI. Unmatched junction bases numbered 4, after V lost 6 bases and J lost 7 bases. The CDR3 region has the DNA TGTGCCAGCAGCGCCGGGACAGGGGGTGAAAAACTGTTTTTT. As protein: CASSAGTGGEKLFF.

The CDR3 coding sequence is TGTGCCAGCACCCCGAGACAGGCGGAAGCTTTCTTT. It codes for CASTPRQAEAFF. This chain joins TRBV7-9 and TRBJ1-1; a weak D match, TRBD1 (6 bases). The CDR3 totals 12 residues. CDR1 is SEHNR, CDR2 FQNEAQ, per germline (reference sequence). The V end was cut by 7 bases, the J end by 8 bases, with 14 bases between.

This rearrangement joins TRBV6-4 to TRBJ2-6, with D possibly being TRBD1 (6 bases). Germline V gene data show CDR1 as MRHNA and CDR2 as SNTAGT. This CDR3 has 16 amino acids. The germline V and J ends were trimmed by 0 bases and 2 bases, with 8 bases remaining between them. The CDR3 DNA follows: TGTGCCAGCAGTGACTCTGGGGGCGCTGGGGCCAACGTCCTGACTTTC. It is translated as CASSDSGGAGANVLTF.